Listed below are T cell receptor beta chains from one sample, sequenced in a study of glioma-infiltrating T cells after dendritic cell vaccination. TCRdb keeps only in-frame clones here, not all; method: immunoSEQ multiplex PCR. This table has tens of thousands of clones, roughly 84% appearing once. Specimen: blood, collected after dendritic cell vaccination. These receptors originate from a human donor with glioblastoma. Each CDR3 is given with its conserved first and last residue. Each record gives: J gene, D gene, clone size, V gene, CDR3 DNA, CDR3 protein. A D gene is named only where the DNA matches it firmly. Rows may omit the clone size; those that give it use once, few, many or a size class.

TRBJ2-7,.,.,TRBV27,TGTGCCAGCAGTACCACGGGTAGGTACGAGCAGTACTTC,CASSTTGRYEQYF
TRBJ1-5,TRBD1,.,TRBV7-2,TGTGCCAGCAGCAGTGGGACAGTCAATCAGCCCCAGCATTTT,CASSSGTVNQPQHF
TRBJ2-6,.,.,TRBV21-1,TGTGCCAGCAGCAGCAAATTACAACAAAGTCGGGCCAACGTCCTGACTTTC,CASSSKLQQSRANVLTF
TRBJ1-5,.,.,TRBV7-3,TGTGCCAGCAGCTTACGTATCTCGCCCCAGCATTTT,CASSLRISPQHF
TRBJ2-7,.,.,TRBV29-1,TGCAGCGTTTTAACAGACGAGCAGTACTTC,CSVLTDEQYF
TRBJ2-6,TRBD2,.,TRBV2,TGTGCCAGCAGTGATGGACTAGCGGGGGCTGGGGCCAACGTCCTGACTTTC,CASSDGLAGAGANVLTF
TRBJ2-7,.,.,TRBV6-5,TGTGCCAGCAGTTACAGGGGGTCCTACGAGCAGTACTTC,CASSYRGSYEQYF
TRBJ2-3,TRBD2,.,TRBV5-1,TGCGCCAGCAGCCATCGACTAGCGGGGTTCACAGATACGCAGTATTTT,CASSHRLAGFTDTQYF
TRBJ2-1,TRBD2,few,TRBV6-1,TGTGCCAGCAGTACCGGGGGGGGTTACAATGAGCAGTTCTTC,CASSTGGGYNEQFF
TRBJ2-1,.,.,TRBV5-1,TGCGCCACCCACGGAGGAGACCGCTCCTACAATGAGCAGTTCTTC,CATHGGDRSYNEQFF
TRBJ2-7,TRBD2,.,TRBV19,TGTGCCAGTAGCCGGGGACTAGCCTCCTACGAGCAGTACTTC,CASSRGLASYEQYF
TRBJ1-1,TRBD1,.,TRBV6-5,TGTGCCAGCAGTTGGACAGGGGGGGCTTTCTTT,CASSWTGGAFF
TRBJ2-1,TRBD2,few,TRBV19,TGTGCCAGTGCCGGGACTAGCGGGATTTGGCAGTTCTTC,CASAGTSGIWQFF
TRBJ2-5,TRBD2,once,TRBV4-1,TGCGCCAGCAGCTATAGCGGGCAAGAGACCCAGTACTTC,CASSYSGQETQYF
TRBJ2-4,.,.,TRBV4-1,TGCGCCAGCAGCCAAGATATTGGGGCAGGGGGGTACATTCAGTACTTC,CASSQDIGAGGYIQYF
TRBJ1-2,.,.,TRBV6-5,TGTGCCAGCAGTTACCGGAAGGAGACCAACTATGGCTACACCTTC,CASSYRKETNYGYTF
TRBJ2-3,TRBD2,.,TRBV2,TGTGCCAGCAGTGATCCACGTTTGGCTAGCGGGGGGGTTAGCACAGATACGCAGTATTTT,CASSDPRLASGGVSTDTQYF
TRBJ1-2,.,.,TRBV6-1,TGTGCCGCACAGGGCCCAGCTAACTATGGCTACACCTTC,CAAQGPANYGYTF
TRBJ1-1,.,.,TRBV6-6,TGTGCCAGCAGTTACTCGAGAGGGGGGAACACTGAAGCTTTCTTT,CASSYSRGGNTEAFF
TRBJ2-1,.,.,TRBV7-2,TGTGCCAGCAGCTTAAGCTTGCGGTTCAGCTCCTACAATGAGCAGTTCTTC,CASSLSLRFSSYNEQFF
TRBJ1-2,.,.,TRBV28,TGTGCCAGCACCCTAGGAGGGCCTAACTATGGCTACACCTTC,CASTLGGPNYGYTF
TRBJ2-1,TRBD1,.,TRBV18,TGTGCCAGCTCAGCCGGGACAGGGGGTTACAATGAGCAGTTCTTC,CASSAGTGGYNEQFF
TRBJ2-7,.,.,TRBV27,TGTGCCAGCAGAACGTTGAGGGAAGGGCAGTACTTC,CASRTLREGQYF
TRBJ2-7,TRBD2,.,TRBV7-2,TGTGCCAGCAGCCCCCAGCGGGGGGCCTACGAGCAGTACTTC,CASSPQRGAYEQYF
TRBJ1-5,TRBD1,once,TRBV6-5,TGTGCCAGCAGTTCGACAGGGGGCGGTAGCAATCAGCCCCAGCATTTT,CASSSTGGGSNQPQHF
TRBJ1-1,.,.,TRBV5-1,TGCGCCAGCAGCATGAGGGTCGGGGTCGCTTTCTTT,CASSMRVGVAFF
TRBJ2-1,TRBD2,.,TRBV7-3,TGTGCCAGCAGCTTCCCTAGCGGGAGCTACAATGAGCAGTTCTTC,CASSFPSGSYNEQFF
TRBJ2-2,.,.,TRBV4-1,TGCGCCAGCAGCCACCTTTCAGCAGGCAACACCGGGGAGCTGTTTTTT,CASSHLSAGNTGELFF
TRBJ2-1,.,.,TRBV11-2,TGTGCCAGCAGCACCCTATCTAGGTACAATGAGCAGTTCTTC,CASSTLSRYNEQFF
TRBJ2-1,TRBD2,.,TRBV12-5,TGTGCTAGTGGTTTCGGCGGGGGGGCCAATGAGCAGTTCTTC,CASGFGGGANEQFF
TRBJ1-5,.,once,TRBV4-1,TGCGCCAGCAGCCAAGCACAGGGTAGCAATCAGCCCCAGCATTTT,CASSQAQGSNQPQHF
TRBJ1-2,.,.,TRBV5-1,TGCGCCAGCACGACAGTTCCTAACTATGGCTACACCTTC,CASTTVPNYGYTF
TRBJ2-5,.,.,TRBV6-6,TGTGCCAGCAGTTACTCGACGCTTGGGCCGATAGAGACCCAGTACTTC,CASSYSTLGPIETQYF
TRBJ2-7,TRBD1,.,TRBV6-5,TGTGCCAGCAGCTCCGCCGGGACAGGGTCCTACGAGCAGTACTTC,CASSSAGTGSYEQYF
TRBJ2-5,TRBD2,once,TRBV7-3,TGTGCCAGCAGCCGAGGACTAGCGGGAACGGGCGGGGAGACCCAGTACTTC,CASSRGLAGTGGETQYF
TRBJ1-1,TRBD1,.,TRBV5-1,TGCGCCAGCAGCTTGTACAGGGGGAACACTGAAGCTTTCTTT,CASSLYRGNTEAFF
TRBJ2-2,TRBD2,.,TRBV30,TGTGCCTGGAGCCTGGGACTAAGCACCGGGGAGCTGTTTTTT,CAWSLGLSTGELFF
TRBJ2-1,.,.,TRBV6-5,TGTGCCAGCAGTTACTCGAACAGGGACCCAACCTGGGAGCAGTTCTTC,CASSYSNRDPTWEQFF
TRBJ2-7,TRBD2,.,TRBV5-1,TGCGCCAGCAGCCCCCGGGACTACCTCTACGAGCAGTACTTC,CASSPRDYLYEQYF
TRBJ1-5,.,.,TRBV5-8,TGTGCCAGCAGCCCCCGGGGTATCGGGCAGCCCCAGCATTTT,CASSPRGIGQPQHF